This is a list of T cell receptor beta chains from one sample in a study of lymphopenia after photon versus proton radiotherapy. Measured with immunoSEQ multiplex PCR; TCRdb has only the in-frame clones, and not every one. The table shows 20,000 to 30,000 clones, with nearly 85% occurring only once. Sequencing was performed on peripheral blood, taken from a patient treated with proton-based radiotherapy. These receptors came from a woman in her 70s with pancreatic cancer. The CDR3 runs from the conserved cysteine through the conserved F or W. A D gene is named only where the DNA matches it firmly. Rows may omit the clone size; those that give it use once, few, many or a size class.

j_gene,v_gene,d_gene,len,abundance,CDR3nt,CDR3aa
TRBJ2-7,TRBV6-5,TRBD1,12,.,TGTGCCACCCAGGACAGGGTGGACGAGCAGTACTTC,CATQDRVDEQYF
TRBJ2-3,TRBV6-6,TRBD2,14,.,TGTGCCAGCAGTCCGGAACTAGCGGGGCCGCGTGTGTATTTT,CASSPELAGPRVYF
TRBJ1-5,TRBV28,.,13,once,TGTGCCAGCAGAGACCTGAACGATCAGCCCCAGCATTTT,CASRDLNDQPQHF
TRBJ1-1,TRBV14,.,16,once,TGTGCCAGCAGCCAAATACCGGCCGACAGGTCCACTGAAGCTTTCTTT,CASSQIPADRSTEAFF
TRBJ2-2,TRBV29-1,.,13,.,TGCAGCGCAAACCGGGCCCTCACCGGGGAGCTGTTTTTT,CSANRALTGELFF
TRBJ1-1,TRBV27,TRBD1,14,.,TGTGCCAGCGGGATATCAGGGGGCTACACTGAAGCTTTCTTT,CASGISGGYTEAFF
TRBJ1-5,TRBV19,.,13,.,TGTGCCAGTAGTGAATCAGTAAATCAGCCCCAGCATTTT,CASSESVNQPQHF
TRBJ2-7,TRBV28,TRBD1,15,.,TGTGCCAGCAGTCCCAACCTAGGACAGGCTAGCGAGCAGTACTTC,CASSPNLGQASEQYF
TRBJ2-7,TRBV18,TRBD2,17,.,TGTGCCAGCTCACCCCTCGGGACTAGCGTTGGTCCCTACGAGCAGTACTTC,CASSPLGTSVGPYEQYF
TRBJ1-6,TRBV28,TRBD1,13,few,TGTGCCAGCACCTTACAGGGGTATTCACCCCTCCACTTT,CASTLQGYSPLHF
TRBJ2-1,TRBV5-4,.,15,.,TGTGCCAGCATCGTACGGCGGGATGGCGGAAATGAGCAGTTCTTC,CASIVRRDGGNEQFF
TRBJ1-1,TRBV5-1,.,14,.,TGCGCCAGCAGCTTATCCCTTGGGCCCACTGAAGCTTTCTTT,CASSLSLGPTEAFF
TRBJ2-3,TRBV25-1,.,14,.,TGTGCCAGCAGTGACTCCTACAGGGTGGATACGCAGTATTTT,CASSDSYRVDTQYF
TRBJ2-5,TRBV10-3,.,15,once,TGTGCCATCAGTGAGGGGAACCCCGCCCAAGAGACCCAGTACTTC,CAISEGNPAQETQYF
TRBJ1-2,TRBV9,.,15,.,TGTGCCAGCAGCGTAGCTAGGGCAGGGTCGAATGGCTACACCTTC,CASSVARAGSNGYTF
TRBJ2-5,TRBV5-1,.,14,.,TGCGCCAGCAGCCCCGGGACGAGCCAAGAGACCCAGTACTTC,CASSPGTSQETQYF
TRBJ2-3,TRBV28,TRBD1,21,.,TGTGCCAGCAGTCTAGCCGACTTTCGGACAGGGACTGTAATTAGCACAGATACGCAGTATTTT,CASSLADFRTGTVISTDTQYF
TRBJ1-4,TRBV5-1,.,15,few,TGCGCCAGCAGCTTGGAGGGGCGCTCTAATGAAAAACTGTTTTTT,CASSLEGRSNEKLFF
TRBJ2-5,TRBV11-1,TRBD2,15,.,TGTGCCAGCAGCTCGACTAGCGGGTTCCAAGAGACCCAGTACTTC,CASSSTSGFQETQYF
TRBJ1-3,TRBV28,.,15,once,TGTGCCAGCAGTACTCCCTTGAGCTCTGGAAACACCATATATTTT,CASSTPLSSGNTIYF
TRBJ1-2,TRBV5-4,.,13,.,TGTGCCAGCAGCTTGGGAACGGAAAATGGCTACACCTTC,CASSLGTENGYTF
TRBJ2-1,TRBV7-2,.,17,.,TGTGCCAGCAGCTTAAACGCCAATGTTCGCGAGGGTCGTGGCGAGTTCTTC,CASSLNANVREGRGEFF
TRBJ1-4,TRBV28,.,16,few,TGTGCCAGCAGTTTATCGGCCGATAGCTTTAATGAAAAACTGTTTTTT,CASSLSADSFNEKLFF
TRBJ2-3,TRBV2,.,13,.,TGTGCCAGCAGACAGGGATACACAGATACGCAGTATTTT,CASRQGYTDTQYF